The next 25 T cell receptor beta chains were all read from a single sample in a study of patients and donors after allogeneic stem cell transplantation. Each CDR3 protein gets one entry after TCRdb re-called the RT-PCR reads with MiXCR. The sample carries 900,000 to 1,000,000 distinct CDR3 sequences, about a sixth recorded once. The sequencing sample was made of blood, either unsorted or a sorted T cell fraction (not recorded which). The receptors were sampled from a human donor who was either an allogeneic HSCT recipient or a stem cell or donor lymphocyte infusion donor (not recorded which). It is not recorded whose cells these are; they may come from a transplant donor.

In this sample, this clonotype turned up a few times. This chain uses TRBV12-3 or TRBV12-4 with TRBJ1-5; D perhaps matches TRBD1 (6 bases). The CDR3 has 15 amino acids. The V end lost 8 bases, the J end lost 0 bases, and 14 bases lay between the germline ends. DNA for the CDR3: TGTGCCAGCGGATCCAGGGGTTATAGCAATCAGCCCCAGCATTTT. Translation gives CASGSRGYSNQPQHF.

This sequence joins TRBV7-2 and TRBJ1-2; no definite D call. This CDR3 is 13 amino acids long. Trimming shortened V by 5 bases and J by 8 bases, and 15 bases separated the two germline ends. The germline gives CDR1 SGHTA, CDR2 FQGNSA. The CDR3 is CASSRLTGGGYTF. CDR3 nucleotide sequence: TGTGCCAGCAGCCGATTGACGGGAGGCGGCTACACCTTC.

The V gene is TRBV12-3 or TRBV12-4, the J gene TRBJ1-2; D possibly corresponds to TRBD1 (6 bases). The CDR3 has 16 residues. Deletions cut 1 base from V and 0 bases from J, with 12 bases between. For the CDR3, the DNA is TGTGCCAGCAGTTTAGGACCCTACAGGGCTAACTATGGCTACACCTTC. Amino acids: CASSLGPYRANYGYTF.

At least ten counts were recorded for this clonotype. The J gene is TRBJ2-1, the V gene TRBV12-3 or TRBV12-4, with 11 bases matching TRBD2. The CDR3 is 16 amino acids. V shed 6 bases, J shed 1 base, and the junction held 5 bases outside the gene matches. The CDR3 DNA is TGTGCCAGCAGCCCCCTAGCGGGGGGTTCCTACAATGAGCAGTTCTTC. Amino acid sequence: CASSPLAGGSYNEQFF.

CDR3 in DNA: TGTGCCAGCAGCCCCAAGGGGGGAAATGAGCAGTTCTTC. Encoded protein: CASSPKGGNEQFF. V gene TRBV11-3 combines with J gene TRBJ2-1; D may match TRBD1 or TRBD2 (6 bases each). The CDR3 is 13 amino acids. V lost 5 bases and J lost 7, with 12 bases in between. Germline CDR1 reads SGHNT; CDR2 reads YENEEA.

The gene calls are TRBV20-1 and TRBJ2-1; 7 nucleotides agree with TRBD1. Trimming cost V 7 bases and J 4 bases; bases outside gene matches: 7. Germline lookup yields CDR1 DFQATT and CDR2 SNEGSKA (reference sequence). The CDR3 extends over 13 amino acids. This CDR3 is CSGAGTVYNEQFF. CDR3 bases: TGCAGTGGAGCCGGGACAGTGTACAATGAGCAGTTCTTC.

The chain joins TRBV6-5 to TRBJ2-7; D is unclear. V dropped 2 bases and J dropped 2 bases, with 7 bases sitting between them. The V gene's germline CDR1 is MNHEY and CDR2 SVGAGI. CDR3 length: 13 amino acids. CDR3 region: CASSYKSPYEQYF. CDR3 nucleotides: TGTGCCAGCAGTTACAAGTCCCCCTACGAGCAGTACTTC.

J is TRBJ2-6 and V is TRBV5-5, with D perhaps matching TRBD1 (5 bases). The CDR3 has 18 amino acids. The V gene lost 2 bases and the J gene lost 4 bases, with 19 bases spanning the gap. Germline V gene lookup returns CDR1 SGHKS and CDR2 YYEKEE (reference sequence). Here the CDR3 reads CASSFGAGWASGANVLTF. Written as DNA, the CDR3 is TGTGCCAGCAGCTTTGGGGCAGGGTGGGCGAGCGGGGCCAACGTCCTGACTTTC.

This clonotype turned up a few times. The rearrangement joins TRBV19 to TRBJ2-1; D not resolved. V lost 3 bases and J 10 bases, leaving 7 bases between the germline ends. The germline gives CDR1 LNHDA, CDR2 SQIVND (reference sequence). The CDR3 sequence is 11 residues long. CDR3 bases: TGTGCCAGTAGTATTGTGGGGGAGCAGTTCTTC. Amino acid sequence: CASSIVGEQFF.

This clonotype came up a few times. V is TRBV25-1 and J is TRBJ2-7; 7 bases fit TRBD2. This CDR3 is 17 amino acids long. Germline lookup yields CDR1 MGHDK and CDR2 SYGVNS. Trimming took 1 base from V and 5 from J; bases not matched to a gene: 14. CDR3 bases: TGTGCCAGCAGTGAATCCCCCACTAGGGCGGGAGTTCACGAGCAGTACTTC. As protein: CASSESPTRAGVHEQYF.

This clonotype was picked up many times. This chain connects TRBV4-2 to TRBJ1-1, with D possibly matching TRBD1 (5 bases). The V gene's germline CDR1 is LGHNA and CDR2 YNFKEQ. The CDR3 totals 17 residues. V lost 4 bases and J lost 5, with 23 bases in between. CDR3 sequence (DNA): TGTGCCAGCAGCCCGGGGGGTCCGGGGACGGTCGGGACTGAAGCTTTCTTT. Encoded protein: CASSPGGPGTVGTEAFF.

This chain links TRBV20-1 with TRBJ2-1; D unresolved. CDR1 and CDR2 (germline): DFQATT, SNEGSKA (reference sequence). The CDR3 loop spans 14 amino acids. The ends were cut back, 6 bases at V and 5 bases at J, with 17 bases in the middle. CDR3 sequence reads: CSADSGSTHNEQFF. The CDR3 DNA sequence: TGCAGTGCCGACTCCGGGTCAACACACAATGAGCAGTTCTTC.

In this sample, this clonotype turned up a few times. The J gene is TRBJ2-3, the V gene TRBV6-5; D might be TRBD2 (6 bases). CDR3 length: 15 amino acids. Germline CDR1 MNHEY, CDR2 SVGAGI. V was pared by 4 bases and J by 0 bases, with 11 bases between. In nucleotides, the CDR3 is TGTGCCAGCAGTTCTGGAGGGACTAGCACAGATACGCAGTATTTT. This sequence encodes CASSSGGTSTDTQYF.

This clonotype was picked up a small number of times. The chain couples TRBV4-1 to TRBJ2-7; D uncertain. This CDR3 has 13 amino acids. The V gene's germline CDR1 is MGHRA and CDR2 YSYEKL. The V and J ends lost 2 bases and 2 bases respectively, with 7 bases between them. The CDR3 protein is CASSQSMAYEQYF. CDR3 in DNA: TGCGCCAGCAGCCAATCAATGGCCTACGAGCAGTACTTC.

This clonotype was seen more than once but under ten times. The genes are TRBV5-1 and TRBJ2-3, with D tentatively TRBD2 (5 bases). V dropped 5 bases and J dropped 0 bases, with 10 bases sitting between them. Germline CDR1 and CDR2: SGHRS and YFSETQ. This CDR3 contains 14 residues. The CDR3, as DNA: TGCGCCAGCAGTTGGCGGGCCAGCACAGATACGCAGTATTTT. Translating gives CASSWRASTDTQYF.

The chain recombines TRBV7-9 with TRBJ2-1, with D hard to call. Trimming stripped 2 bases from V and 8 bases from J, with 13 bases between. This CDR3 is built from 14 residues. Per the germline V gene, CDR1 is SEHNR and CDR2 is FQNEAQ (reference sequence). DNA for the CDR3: TGTGCCAGCAGCTTAATAGCCAAGCAGGATGAGCAGTTCTTC. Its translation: CASSLIAKQDEQFF.

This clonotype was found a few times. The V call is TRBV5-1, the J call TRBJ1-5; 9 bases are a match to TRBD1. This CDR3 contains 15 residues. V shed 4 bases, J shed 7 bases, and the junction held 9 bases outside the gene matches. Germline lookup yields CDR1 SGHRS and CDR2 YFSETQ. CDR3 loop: CASSPGQGVRQPQHF. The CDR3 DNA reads TGCGCCAGCAGCCCGGGACAGGGAGTAAGGCAGCCCCAGCATTTT.

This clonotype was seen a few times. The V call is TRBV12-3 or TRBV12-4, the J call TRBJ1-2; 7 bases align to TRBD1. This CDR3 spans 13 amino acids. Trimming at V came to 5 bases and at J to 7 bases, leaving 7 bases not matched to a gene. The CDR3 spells CASSDRALGGYTF. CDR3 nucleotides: TGTGCCAGCAGTGACAGGGCTCTGGGTGGCTACACCTTC.

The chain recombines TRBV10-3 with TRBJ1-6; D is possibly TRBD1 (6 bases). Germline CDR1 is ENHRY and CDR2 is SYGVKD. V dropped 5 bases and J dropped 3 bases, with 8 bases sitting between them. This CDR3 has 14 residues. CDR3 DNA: TGTGCCATCAGTCCGGGACACTATAATTCACCCCTCCACTTT. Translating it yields CAISPGHYNSPLHF.

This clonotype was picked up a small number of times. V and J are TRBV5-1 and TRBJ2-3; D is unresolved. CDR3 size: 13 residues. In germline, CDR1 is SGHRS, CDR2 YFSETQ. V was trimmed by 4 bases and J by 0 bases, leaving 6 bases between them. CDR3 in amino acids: CASSIGSTDTQYF. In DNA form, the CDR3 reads TGCGCCAGCAGCATCGGCAGCACAGATACGCAGTATTTT.

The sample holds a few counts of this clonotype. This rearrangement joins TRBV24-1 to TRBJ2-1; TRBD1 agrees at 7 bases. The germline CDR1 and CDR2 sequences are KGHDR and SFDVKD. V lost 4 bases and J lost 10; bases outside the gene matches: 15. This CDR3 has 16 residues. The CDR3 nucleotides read TGTGCCACCAGTGAATTGACAGGGATCGGCACAAGGGAGCAGTTCTTC. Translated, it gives CATSELTGIGTREQFF.

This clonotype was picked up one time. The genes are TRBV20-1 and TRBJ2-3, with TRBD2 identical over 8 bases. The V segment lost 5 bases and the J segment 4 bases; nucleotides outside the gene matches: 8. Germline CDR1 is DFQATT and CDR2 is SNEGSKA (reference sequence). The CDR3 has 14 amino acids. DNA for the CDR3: TGCAGTGCTGTAGGGGGACTAGGCCCAGATACGCAGTATTTT. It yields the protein CSAVGGLGPDTQYF.

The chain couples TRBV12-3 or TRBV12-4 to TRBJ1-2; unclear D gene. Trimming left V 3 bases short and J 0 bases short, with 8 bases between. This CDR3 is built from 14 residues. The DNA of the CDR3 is TGTGCCAGCAGTTTCTCGGAGGCTAACTATGGCTACACCTTC. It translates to CASSFSEANYGYTF.

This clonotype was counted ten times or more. In nucleotides, the CDR3 is TGCAGTGCCCCTCACCGCAGGGCGAACACTGAAGCTTTCTTT. Translation: CSAPHRRANTEAFF. The chain uses TRBV20-1 and TRBJ1-1; tentatively, D is TRBD1 (5 bases). V shed 6 bases and J shed 1 base, with 15 bases lying between them. Germline values: CDR1 DFQATT, CDR2 SNEGSKA (reference sequence). The CDR3 is 14 residues long.

The CDR3 here is CAWIASGRYEQYF. The CDR3 DNA reads TGTGCCTGGATCGCTAGCGGGAGGTACGAGCAGTACTTC. The V call is TRBV30, the J call TRBJ2-7; 11 nucleotides align to TRBD2. V lost 4 bases and J lost 4; bases outside the gene matches: 3. Per germline, CDR1 GTSNPN and CDR2 SVGIG (reference sequence). The CDR3 is 13 amino acids.